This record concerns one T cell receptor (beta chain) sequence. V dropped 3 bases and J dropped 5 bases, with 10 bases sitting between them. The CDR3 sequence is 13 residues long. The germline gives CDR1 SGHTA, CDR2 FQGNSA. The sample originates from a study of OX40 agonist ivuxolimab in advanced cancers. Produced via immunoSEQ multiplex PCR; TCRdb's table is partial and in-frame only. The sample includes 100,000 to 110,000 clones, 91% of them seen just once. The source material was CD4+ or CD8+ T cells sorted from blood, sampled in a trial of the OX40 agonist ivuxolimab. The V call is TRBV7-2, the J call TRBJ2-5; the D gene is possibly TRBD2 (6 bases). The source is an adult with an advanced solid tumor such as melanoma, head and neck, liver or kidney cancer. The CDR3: CASSFRGGETQYF. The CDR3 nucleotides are TGTGCCAGCAGCTTCCGTGGGGGGGAGACCCAGTACTTC.